This section outlines one TCR beta chain sequence together with its context. The sample comes from a study of T cell changes during pregnancy in multiple sclerosis. Assay used: immunoSEQ multiplex PCR; TCRdb lists only in-frame clones, some missing. This sample carries approximately 35,000 clones, 91% of them seen once, and the ten largest clones take around 2.7%. This clonotype was sampled from a female donor in good health, enrolled as a control in a pregnancy study. The sequenced sample was CD4+ T cells from peripheral blood mononuclear cells, obtained in the third trimester of pregnancy.

The CDR3 DNA reads as TGTGCCAGCAGTCTACTGACAGGGGGAAAGGCTGAAGCTTTCTTT. Residues: CASSLLTGGKAEAFF. The chain recombines TRBV28 with TRBJ1-1; 9 bases match TRBD1. This CDR3 has 15 amino acids. In germline, CDR1 is MDHEN, CDR2 SYDVKM. Losses at the gene ends were 5 bases for V and 6 bases for J; bases not matched to a gene: 10.